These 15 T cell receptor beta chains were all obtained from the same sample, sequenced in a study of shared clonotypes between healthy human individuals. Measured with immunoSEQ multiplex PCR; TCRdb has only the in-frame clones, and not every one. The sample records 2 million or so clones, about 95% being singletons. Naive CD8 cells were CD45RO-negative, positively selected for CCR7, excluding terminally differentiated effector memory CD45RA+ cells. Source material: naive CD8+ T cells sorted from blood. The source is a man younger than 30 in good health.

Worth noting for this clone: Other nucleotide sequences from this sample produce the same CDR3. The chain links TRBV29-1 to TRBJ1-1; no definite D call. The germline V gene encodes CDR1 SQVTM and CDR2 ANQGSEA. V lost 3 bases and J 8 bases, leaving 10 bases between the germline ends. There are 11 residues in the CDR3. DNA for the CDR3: TGCAGCGTTGAGGATCAGGCCGAAGCTTTCTTT. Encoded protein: CSVEDQAEAFF.

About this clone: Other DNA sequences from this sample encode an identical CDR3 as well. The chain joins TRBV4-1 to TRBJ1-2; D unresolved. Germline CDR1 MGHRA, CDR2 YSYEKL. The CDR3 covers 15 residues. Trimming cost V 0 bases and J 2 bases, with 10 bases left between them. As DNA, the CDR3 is TGCGCCAGCAGCCAAGACCCAGGATTAAACTATGGCTACACCTTC. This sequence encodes CASSQDPGLNYGYTF.

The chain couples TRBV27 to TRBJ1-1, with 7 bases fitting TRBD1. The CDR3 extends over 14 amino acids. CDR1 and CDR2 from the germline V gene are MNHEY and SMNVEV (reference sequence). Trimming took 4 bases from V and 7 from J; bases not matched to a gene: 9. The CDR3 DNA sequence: TGTGCCAGCAGTTACGACAGGGCGGTCGATGAAGCTTTCTTT. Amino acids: CASSYDRAVDEAFF.

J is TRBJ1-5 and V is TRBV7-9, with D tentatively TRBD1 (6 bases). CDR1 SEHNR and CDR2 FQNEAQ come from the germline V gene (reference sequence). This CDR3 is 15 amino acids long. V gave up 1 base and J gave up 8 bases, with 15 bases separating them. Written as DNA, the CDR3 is TGTGCCAGCAGCTTAGACAGGGAGGAGGGGAAGCCCCAGCATTTT. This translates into CASSLDREEGKPQHF.

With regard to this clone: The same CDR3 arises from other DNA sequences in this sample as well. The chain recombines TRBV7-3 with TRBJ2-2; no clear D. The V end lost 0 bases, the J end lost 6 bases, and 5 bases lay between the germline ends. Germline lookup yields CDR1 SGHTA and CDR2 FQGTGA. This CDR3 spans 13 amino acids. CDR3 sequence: CASSLTGPGELFF. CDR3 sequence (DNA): TGTGCCAGCAGCTTAACAGGGCCCGGGGAGCTGTTTTTT. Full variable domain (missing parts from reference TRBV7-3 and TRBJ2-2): GAGVSQTPSNKVTEKGKYVELRCDPISGHTALYWYRQSLGQGPEFLIYFQGTGAADDSGLPNDRFFAVRPEGSVSTLKIQRTERGDSAVYLCASSLTGPGELFFGEGSRLTVL.

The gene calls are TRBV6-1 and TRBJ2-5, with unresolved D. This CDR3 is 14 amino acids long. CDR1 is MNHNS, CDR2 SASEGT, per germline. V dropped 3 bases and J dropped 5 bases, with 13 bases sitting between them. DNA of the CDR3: TGTGCCAGCAGTGAGGCCGCCTTGTGGGAGACCCAGTACTTC. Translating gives CASSEAALWETQYF.

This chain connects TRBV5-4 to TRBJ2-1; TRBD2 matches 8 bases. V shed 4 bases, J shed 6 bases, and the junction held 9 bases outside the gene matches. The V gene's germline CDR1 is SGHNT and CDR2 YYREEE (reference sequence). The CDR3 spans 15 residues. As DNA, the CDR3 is TGTGCCAGCAGCATATCAGGACTAGCAGGCAATGAGCAGTTCTTC. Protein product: CASSISGLAGNEQFF.

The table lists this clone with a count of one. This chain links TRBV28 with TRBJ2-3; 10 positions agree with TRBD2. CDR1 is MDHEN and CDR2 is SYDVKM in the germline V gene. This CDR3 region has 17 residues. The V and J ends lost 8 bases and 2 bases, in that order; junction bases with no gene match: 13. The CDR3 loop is CASDGLAGALDTDTQYF. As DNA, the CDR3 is TGTGCCAGCGATGGGCTAGCGGGGGCCCTCGACACAGATACGCAGTATTTT.

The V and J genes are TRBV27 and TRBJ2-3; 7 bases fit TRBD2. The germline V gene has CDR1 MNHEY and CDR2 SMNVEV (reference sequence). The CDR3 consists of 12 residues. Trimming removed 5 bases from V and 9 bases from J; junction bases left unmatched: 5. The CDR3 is CASSPTSATQYF. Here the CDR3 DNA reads TGTGCCAGCAGTCCTACTAGCGCGACGCAGTATTTT.

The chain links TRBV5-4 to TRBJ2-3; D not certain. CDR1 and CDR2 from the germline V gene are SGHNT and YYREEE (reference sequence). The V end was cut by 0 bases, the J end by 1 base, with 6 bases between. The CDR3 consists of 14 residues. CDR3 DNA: TGTGCCAGCAGCTTGGCCTATGGCACAGATACGCAGTATTTT. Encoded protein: CASSLAYGTDTQYF.

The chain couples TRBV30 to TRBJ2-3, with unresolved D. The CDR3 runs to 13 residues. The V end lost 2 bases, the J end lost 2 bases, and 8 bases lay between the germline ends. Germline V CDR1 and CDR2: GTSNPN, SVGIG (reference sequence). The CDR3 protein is CAWSSEPTDTQYF. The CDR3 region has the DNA TGTGCCTGGAGTTCCGAACCCACAGATACGCAGTATTTT.

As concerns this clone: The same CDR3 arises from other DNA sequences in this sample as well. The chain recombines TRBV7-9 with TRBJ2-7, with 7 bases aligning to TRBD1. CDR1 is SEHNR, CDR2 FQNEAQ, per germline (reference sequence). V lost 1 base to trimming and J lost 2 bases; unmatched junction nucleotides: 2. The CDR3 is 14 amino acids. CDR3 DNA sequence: TGTGCCAGCAGCTTAGGACAGGGAGCCTACGAGCAGTACTTC. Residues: CASSLGQGAYEQYF.

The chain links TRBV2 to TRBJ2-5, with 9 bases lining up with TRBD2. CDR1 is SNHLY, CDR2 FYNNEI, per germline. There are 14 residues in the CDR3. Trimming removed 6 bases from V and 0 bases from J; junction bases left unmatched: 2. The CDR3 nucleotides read TGTGCCAGCAGGACTAGCGGATACCAAGAGACCCAGTACTTC. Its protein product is CASRTSGYQETQYF.

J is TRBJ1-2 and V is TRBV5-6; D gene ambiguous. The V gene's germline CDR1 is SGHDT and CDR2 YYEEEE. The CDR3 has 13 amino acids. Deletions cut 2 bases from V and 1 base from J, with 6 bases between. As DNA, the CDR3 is TGTGCCAGCAGCTTTGGGGATAACTATGGCTACACCTTC. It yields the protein CASSFGDNYGYTF.

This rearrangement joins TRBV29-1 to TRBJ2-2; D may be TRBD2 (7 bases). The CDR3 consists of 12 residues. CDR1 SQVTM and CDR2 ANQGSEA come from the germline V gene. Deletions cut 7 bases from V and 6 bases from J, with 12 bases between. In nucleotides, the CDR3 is TGCAGCGCTGCGGGGGCCGCCGGGGAGCTGTTTTTT. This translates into CSAAGAAGELFF.